These 11 T cell receptor beta chains were all obtained from the same sample, sequenced in a study of blood T cell repertoires in COVID-19. Profiling relied on immunoSEQ multiplex PCR, and the TCRdb table lists in-frame clones only, not all of them. The table lists roughly 69,000 clones, roughly 80% of them singletons. Input material: PBMCs or T cells enriched from blood (not recorded which). The receptors derive from a woman between 40 and 50 years old with acute COVID-19.

V usage is TRBV20-1 and J usage is TRBJ2-7, with TRBD1 as a possible D gene (5 bases). CDR1 DFQATT and CDR2 SNEGSKA come from the germline V gene (reference sequence). The CDR3 length is 11 residues. Trimming removed 8 bases from V and 6 bases from J, with 14 bases in between. CDR3 bases: TGCAGTACCATCCAGGGCATCGAGCAGTACTTC. Translating gives CSTIQGIEQYF.

This chain joins TRBV6-1 and TRBJ1-6; the D gene is possibly TRBD1 (5 bases). The germline V and J ends were trimmed by 2 bases and 0 bases, with 11 bases remaining between them. The germline gives CDR1 MNHNS, CDR2 SASEGT. The CDR3 has 17 amino acids. CDR3 sequence reads: CASSEFGGSSYNSPLHF. CDR3 DNA: TGTGCCAGCAGTGAATTTGGGGGGAGCTCCTATAATTCACCCCTCCACTTT.

The V call is TRBV27, the J call TRBJ1-1; the D is unclear. In germline, CDR1 is MNHEY, CDR2 SMNVEV (reference sequence). Trimming left V 1 base short and J 4 bases short, with 22 bases between. The CDR3 runs to 18 residues. This chain's CDR3 is CASSLYPPAPPGGTEAFF. The CDR3 coding sequence is TGTGCCAGCAGTTTATACCCCCCCGCGCCCCCGGGTGGCACTGAAGCTTTCTTT.

The chain is built from TRBV24-1 and TRBJ1-1; D may be TRBD1 (5 bases). The germline CDR1 and CDR2 sequences are KGHDR and SFDVKD. CDR3 length: 13 amino acids. Trimming removed 2 bases at V and 6 bases at J, with 9 bases between. CDR3 DNA: TGTGCCACCAGTGATTGGCAGGGCGCTGAAGCTTTCTTT. Protein product: CATSDWQGAEAFF.

This rearrangement joins TRBV5-1 to TRBJ1-1; TRBD1 matches at 7 bases. The length of the CDR3 is 15 residues. The germline gives CDR1 SGHRS, CDR2 YFSETQ. Trimming removed 2 bases from V and 6 bases from J; junction bases left unmatched: 10. The CDR3 sequence: CASSLRVSRGPEAFF. CDR3 coding DNA: TGCGCCAGCAGCTTAAGAGTGAGTAGGGGGCCTGAAGCTTTCTTT.

The chain has TRBV6-5 and TRBJ2-1; 7 nucleotides agree with TRBD2. V lost 8 bases to trimming and J lost 2 bases; unmatched junction nucleotides: 6. Germline values: CDR1 MNHEY, CDR2 SVGAGI. CDR3 length: 14 amino acids. CDR3 sequence: CASRWAGAYNEQFF. The CDR3, as DNA: TGTGCCAGCCGGTGGGCGGGGGCCTACAATGAGCAGTTCTTC.

The chain employs TRBV3-1 (or the pseudogene TRBV3-2) and TRBJ1-2, with TRBD1 as a possible D gene (6 bases). With 4 bases removed from V and 4 bases from J, the gap between germline ends came to 13 bases. Germline V gene sequence: CDR1 LGHDT, CDR2 YNNKEL (reference sequence). The CDR3 is 14 residues long. In DNA form, the CDR3 reads TGTGCCAGCAGCCCCGCCGGGACATCCTATGGCTACACCTTC. This translates into CASSPAGTSYGYTF.

The chain has TRBV18 and TRBJ1-2; D unresolved. This CDR3 spans 15 amino acids. Trimming removed 3 bases from V and 4 bases from J, with 15 bases in between. CDR1 is KGHSH and CDR2 is LQKENI in the germline V gene. CDR3 sequence reads: CASSPPASEGYGYTF. DNA of the CDR3: TGTGCCAGCTCACCGCCCGCCAGTGAGGGCTATGGCTACACCTTC.

The chain uses TRBV19 and TRBJ1-1; D is unclear. Trimming pared 4 bases from V and 1 base from J, leaving 7 bases between. The CDR3 length is 13 residues. CDR1 and CDR2 (germline): LNHDA, SQIVND (reference sequence). CDR3 protein: CASSREENTEAFF. Written as DNA, the CDR3 is TGTGCCAGTAGTAGGGAGGAGAACACTGAAGCTTTCTTT. Together with reference TRBV19 and TRBJ1-1, the CDR3 gives the full variable domain: DGGITQSPKYLFRKEGQNVTLSCEQNLNHDAMYWYRQDPGQGLRLIYYSQIVNDFQKGDIAEGYSVSREKKESFPLTVTSAQKNPTAFYLCASSREENTEAFFGQGTRLTVV.

The chain links TRBV6-1 to TRBJ2-2; possibly TRBD1 for D (6 bases). In germline, CDR1 is MNHNS, CDR2 SASEGT. Deletions cut 2 bases from V and 4 bases from J, with 11 bases between. CDR3 size: 15 residues. The CDR3 loop reads CASSETQGLTGELFF. CDR3 sequence (DNA): TGTGCCAGCAGTGAAACGCAGGGGCTCACCGGGGAGCTGTTTTTT.

The chain recombines TRBV2 with TRBJ1-4; D might be TRBD1 (5 bases). Trimming pared 7 bases from V and 5 bases from J, leaving 14 bases between. The germline CDR1 and CDR2 sequences are SNHLY and FYNNEI. This CDR3 has 14 residues. The CDR3 DNA reads as TGTGCCAGCACCAGGGAACAAGGGAATGAAAAACTGTTTTTT. It specifies CASTREQGNEKLFF.